This T cell receptor beta chain appears in the sequencing data of a study of radiation and T cells in renal cell carcinoma. Assay used: immunoSEQ multiplex PCR; TCRdb lists only in-frame clones, some missing. The table includes tens of thousands of clones, around 46% detected once. Treatment: 15 Gy SBRT to primary tumor, nephrectomy 4 weeks later. Nephrectomy followed 15 Gy stereotactic body radiation by 4 weeks. Germline loops: CDR1 MNHEY, CDR2 SMNVEV (reference sequence). J was trimmed by 5 bases and V by 5 bases; bases with no gene match: 11. The CDR3 has 15 residues. As concerns this clone: Its matching antigen is unknown.

Whole-study results and caveats: Dominant CDR3 motifs occupied more repertoire in irradiated than control tumors. From baseline, blood top tumor clonotypes peaked at 2 weeks post-radiation. Compared with controls, irradiated tumors showed greater TCR clonality.

This chain uses TRBV27 with TRBJ2-7, with 8 bases matching TRBD1. The source was tumor tissue, collected from a patient whose treatment included radiotherapy and nephrectomy. This TCR derives from a woman aged 45-65 years with renal cell carcinoma. The CDR3 DNA sequence: TGTGCCAGCAGTGAGGGGCGGACAGGGCTGGACGAGCAGTACTTC. It translates to CASSEGRTGLDEQYF.